Listed below are T cell receptor beta chains from one sample, sequenced in a study of blood T cell repertoires in COVID-19. Using immunoSEQ multiplex PCR, the repertoire was profiled, and TCRdb retains in-frame clones only, with some absent. The sample shows under 300,000 clones, about four fifths of them seen only once. Sequencing was done on a sample of peripheral blood. Receptor source: a young woman with acute or convalescent COVID-19. CDR3s include the opening cysteine and the closing phenylalanine or tryptophan. Each record gives: D gene, clone size, J gene, V gene, CDR3 protein, CDR3 DNA. D genes are given only for firm matches. Where a row states a size, it is once, few, many or the class of an expanded clone; other rows omit it.

NA | few | TRBJ2-3 | TRBV6-2/TRBV6-3 | CASSYLESLGQYF | TGTGCCAGCAGTTATTTAGAGTCCCTCGGGCAGTATTTT
NA | NA | TRBJ1-2 | TRBV30 | CAWTKPSGWPYGYTF | TGTGCCTGGACTAAACCCTCAGGGTGGCCCTATGGCTACACCTTC
TRBD2 | NA | TRBJ2-5 | TRBV13 | CASSLDGTSGIGETQYF | TGTGCCAGCAGCTTAGACGGGACTAGCGGGATCGGGGAGACCCAGTACTTC
NA | NA | TRBJ1-5 | TRBV30 | CAWSYSNQPQHF | TGTGCCTGGAGTTATAGCAATCAGCCCCAGCATTTT
TRBD1 | NA | TRBJ1-6 | TRBV7-9 | CASRLRTGDSPLHF | TGTGCCAGCAGACTCCGAACAGGGGATTCACCCCTCCACTTT
NA | NA | TRBJ2-3 | TRBV2 | CASSEQGTQYF | TGTGCCAGCAGTGAACAGGGTACGCAGTATTTT
TRBD1 | NA | TRBJ1-5 | TRBV18 | CASSSMTGENQPQHF | TGTGCCAGCTCATCGATGACAGGGGAGAATCAGCCCCAGCATTTT
NA | NA | TRBJ2-5 | TRBV4-3 | CASSQAPQETQYF | TGCGCCAGCAGCCAAGCTCCGCAAGAGACCCAGTACTTC
TRBD2 | NA | TRBJ2-1 | TRBV6-5 | CASRNSGNTYNEQFF | TGTGCCAGCAGAAATAGCGGGAACACGTACAATGAGCAGTTCTTC
NA | NA | TRBJ1-6 | TRBV18 | CASSPTGFNSPLHF | TGTGCCAGCTCACCTACGGGGTTTAATTCACCCCTCCACTTT
NA | NA | TRBJ1-6 | TRBV4-3 | CASSQDIIGPLHF | TGCGCCAGCAGCCAAGATATCATCGGACCCCTCCACTTT
NA | few | TRBJ2-5 | TRBV6-5 | CASRRPAGRETQYF | TGTGCCAGCAGGAGGCCCGCGGGGCGGGAGACCCAGTACTTC